This T cell receptor (beta chain) was identified during a study of blood T cells in healthy people across ages. Through a sample-barcoded 5' primer and a J-beta primer mix, a second PCR was run for 7 to 11 cycles. MiXCR was run by TCRdb on the 5' RACE reads, yielding one entry per CDR3 protein. Of fewer than 2,000,000 distinct CDR3 sequences listed, about 39% are singletons. V was shortened by 7 bases and J by 9 bases, with 18 bases between the two germline ends. Germline V lookup: CDR1 MNHEY, CDR2 SMNVEV (reference sequence). The CDR3 consists of 13 residues. V is TRBV27 and J is TRBJ1-2; the D is unclear. The source of this sequence is a human donor in good health. Sequences were obtained from blood. This CDR3 is CASTNWAAGSYTF. In DNA form, the CDR3 reads TGTGCCAGCACCAACTGGGCCGCCGGGAGCTACACCTTC.